A selection of T cell receptor beta chains follows, all from one sample in a study of beta chain features in type 1 diabetes. Measured with immunoSEQ multiplex PCR; TCRdb has only the in-frame clones, and not every one. The sample has 200,000 to 300,000 clones; 25% to 35% are singletons. The sequencing sample was made of central memory CD4+ T cells from blood. These receptors came from a man younger than 40 in good health. CDR3s include the opening cysteine and the closing phenylalanine or tryptophan. D genes are given only for firm matches. Only part of the rows carry a size: once, few, many, or a class if the clone is expanded.

j_call d_call v_call clone_size cdr3_nt cdr3_aa
TRBJ2-3 TRBD2 TRBV19 NA TGTGCCAGTATGACCAGCGGGAGTACAGATACGCAGTATTTT CASMTSGSTDTQYF
TRBJ2-7 TRBD2 TRBV5-1 NA TGCGCCAGCAGCTCCGGGACTAGCGGCTACGAGCAGTACTTC CASSSGTSGYEQYF
TRBJ1-2 NA TRBV10-3 NA TGTGCCATCAGTGTTGGTAACTATGGCTACACCTTC CAISVGNYGYTF
TRBJ2-2 NA TRBV19 NA TGTGCCAGTAGTATCCCCACGCGGAACACCGGGGAGCTGTTTTTT CASSIPTRNTGELFF
TRBJ1-1 NA TRBV30 NA TGTGCCTGGAGTACGAGCGGCACTGAAGCTTTCTTT CAWSTSGTEAFF
TRBJ2-3 NA TRBV9 NA TGTGCCAGCAGCGTAGGTCTTGCGGACCGCACAGATACGCAGTATTTT CASSVGLADRTDTQYF
TRBJ2-1 TRBD1 TRBV4-2 NA TGTGCCAGCAGCTCGGACAGGGATGATGAGCAGTTCTTC CASSSDRDDEQFF
TRBJ1-2 NA TRBV30 NA TGTGCCTGGTTACCTCCGGTTCGTGGCTACACCTTC CAWLPPVRGYTF
TRBJ2-3 NA TRBV28 NA TGTGCCAGCAGCTCAGGACAGCCAGATACGCAGTATTTT CASSSGQPDTQYF
TRBJ1-5 NA TRBV7-2 many TGTGCCAGCAGCTTAGATGGAGGGACCAATCAGCCCCAGCATTTT CASSLDGGTNQPQHF
TRBJ2-5 TRBD2 TRBV7-8 few TGTGCCAGCAGCTTCGGACTAGCGGGAAACCAAGAGACCCAGTACTTC CASSFGLAGNQETQYF
TRBJ1-2 NA TRBV2 NA TGTGCCAGCGGGGGAGACAGGGGCTACACCTTC CASGGDRGYTF
TRBJ1-5 NA TRBV7-9 many TGTGCCAGCAGCATGAGCGCCGGGACAAGCTTTCAGCATTTT CASSMSAGTSFQHF
TRBJ2-7 NA TRBV29-1 few TGCAGCGTGTCAAGTTACGGCGAGCAGTACTTC CSVSSYGEQYF
TRBJ2-5 TRBD2 TRBV2 few TGTGCCAGCAGTGAGGAACTAGCGGGAGGGCCTGAGACCCAGTACTTC CASSEELAGGPETQYF
TRBJ2-1 TRBD2 TRBV27 few TGTGCCAGCAGTTCGCTAGCGGCTTACAATGAGCAGTTCTTC CASSSLAAYNEQFF
TRBJ2-7 NA TRBV7-2 few TGTGCCAGCAGCCGGACCGGCTACGAGCAGTACTTC CASSRTGYEQYF
TRBJ2-1 TRBD2 TRBV4-3 NA TGCGCCAGCAGCCAAGTATTGGCGGGAGGGCCCGGTGAGCAGTTCTTC CASSQVLAGGPGEQFF
TRBJ2-7 TRBD1 TRBV7-2 NA TGTGCCAGCAGCTACTCCGGGACAGGCCCCTACGAGCAGTACTTC CASSYSGTGPYEQYF
TRBJ2-7 NA TRBV7-9 few TGTGCCAGCAGTGGGACTTCGCCCTCCTACGAGCAGTACTTC CASSGTSPSYEQYF
TRBJ2-1 NA TRBV5-4 NA TGTGCCAGCAGGGGGGACTCCGCCTCCTACAATGAGCAGTTCTTC CASRGDSASYNEQFF
TRBJ1-4 NA TRBV7-8 few TGTGCCAGCAGCTTGTCCCGGGACATAGCGGAACTGTTTTTT CASSLSRDIAELFF
TRBJ2-1 NA TRBV14 NA TGTGCCAGCAGCCAAGAGAGGGTATGGCTGGGCAATGAGCAGTTCTTC CASSQERVWLGNEQFF
TRBJ1-5 NA TRBV27 NA TGTGCCAGCAGTTTCGGGGCCAGCCCACTGACCCAGCCCCAGCATTTT CASSFGASPLTQPQHF
TRBJ1-5 NA TRBV20-1 few TGCAGTGCTATAGAGGGTCAGCCCCAGCATTTT CSAIEGQPQHF
TRBJ2-5 TRBD1 TRBV27 NA TGTGCCAGCAGCCCAGGGGGCAAGCGAGAGACCCAGTACTTC CASSPGGKRETQYF
TRBJ2-7 NA TRBV5-1 NA TGCGCCAGCAGCGACAGAGAACAGGGAGAGCAGTACTTC CASSDREQGEQYF
TRBJ1-1 NA TRBV29-1 few TGCAGCGTTGTTGTCCAGCGCGCTGAAGCTTTCTTT CSVVVQRAEAFF
TRBJ1-3 TRBD1 TRBV30 few TGTGCCTGGAGTACGGGACAGGGAAACACCATATATTTT CAWSTGQGNTIYF
TRBJ1-1 NA TRBV27 few TGTGCCAGCAGTTCCCGGAGAGCTTTCTTT CASSSRRAFF
TRBJ2-3 NA TRBV10-3 few TGTGCCATCAGTGGGACGGTTGCAGATACGCAGTATTTT CAISGTVADTQYF
TRBJ1-2 NA TRBV20-1 NA TGCAGTGCTGCCGAGTCCCATGGCTACACCTTC CSAAESHGYTF
TRBJ1-1 NA TRBV6-5 NA TGTGCCAGCGGTACAGACCTTTATAACACTGAAGCTTTCTTT CASGTDLYNTEAFF
TRBJ2-2 NA TRBV27 NA TGTGCCAGCAGTTTATGGGACACCGGGGAGCTGTTTTTT CASSLWDTGELFF
TRBJ2-1 NA TRBV5-8 NA TGTGCCAGCAGCTTACAGGGTACCCACAATGAGCAGTTCTTC CASSLQGTHNEQFF
TRBJ2-5 NA TRBV5-1 NA TGCGCCAGCAGCGAGCGTAGCGGTCAAGAGACCCAGTACTTC CASSERSGQETQYF
TRBJ1-2 NA TRBV5-4 NA TGTGCCAGCAGCCCACGGGACACCAACTATGGCTACACCTTC CASSPRDTNYGYTF
TRBJ2-3 TRBD2 TRBV30 once TGTGCCTGGAACACGGGACTAGCGCCGAGCACAGATACGCAGTATTTT CAWNTGLAPSTDTQYF
TRBJ2-7 TRBD1 TRBV18 NA TGTGCCAGCTCATCGGACAGGACTTTCTACGAGCAGTACTTC CASSSDRTFYEQYF
TRBJ2-3 TRBD1 TRBV7-2 few TGTGCCAGCAGCTTAGATCGACAGGGGCCGACAGATACGCAGTATTTT CASSLDRQGPTDTQYF
TRBJ1-5 TRBD1 TRBV28 NA TGTGCCAGCCGAACAGGGGGCCGGGATCAGCCCCAGCATTTT CASRTGGRDQPQHF
TRBJ2-1 NA TRBV29-1 NA TGCAGCGTCGAACTAGGTGCCGCTGAGCAGTTCTTC CSVELGAAEQFF
TRBJ1-3 NA TRBV9 NA TGTGCCAGCAGCGCAAGGGGGTCGGCTGGAAACACCATATATTTT CASSARGSAGNTIYF
TRBJ1-6 TRBD1 TRBV6-1 few TGTGCCAGCAGTGGCCAGACAGGGTTCGGATCACCCCTCCACTTT CASSGQTGFGSPLHF
TRBJ2-1 NA TRBV2 NA TGTGCCAGCAGTGATTCGAGTCGCAATGAGCAGTTCTTC CASSDSSRNEQFF
TRBJ2-5 NA TRBV7-2 many TGTGCCAGCAGCCGAGACAGCCAAGAGACCCAGTACTTC CASSRDSQETQYF
TRBJ1-2 NA TRBV7-2 NA TGTGCCAGCAGCTTAGACACTGGGACGGCCAACTATGGCTACACCTTC CASSLDTGTANYGYTF
TRBJ2-5 NA TRBV10-3 few TGTGCCATCAGTGGAGGCCACTCGGGGGAGACCCAGTACTTC CAISGGHSGETQYF
TRBJ2-2 TRBD1 TRBV29-1 few TGCAGCGTTAAATCCCTCGGACAGGGGAACACCGGGGAGCTGTTTTTT CSVKSLGQGNTGELFF
TRBJ2-7 TRBD2 TRBV27 few TGTGCCAGCAGTAGCATAGCGGGGAGATCCTACGAGCAGTACTTC CASSSIAGRSYEQYF